These T cell receptor beta chains were read from a single sample in a study of blood T cell repertoires in COVID-19. Sequencing was performed with immunoSEQ multiplex PCR; in TCRdb, only in-frame clones are kept and a portion is missing. The data show hundreds of thousands of clones, roughly four fifths seen once. Material for sequencing was PBMCs or T cells enriched from blood (not recorded which). These TCRs come from a man aged 40-49 years who had been exposed to COVID-19. Each CDR3 is given with its conserved first and last residue. The D gene is left open where the match is weak. Rows give clone size only sometimes, using once, few, many, or a class for an expanded clone.

CDR3 DNA	CDR3 protein	CDR3 length	J gene	D gene	V gene	clone size
TGTGCCAGTAGGGGACTAGCGGGAGAGAGCGGCGAGCAGTACTTC	CASRGLAGESGEQYF	15	TRBJ2-7	TRBD2	TRBV19	NA
TGCAGCTCTCGTGGGCTAGCAACCGGGGAGCTGTTTTTT	CSSRGLATGELFF	13	TRBJ2-2	NA	TRBV29-1	NA
TGTGCCAGCAGCCAACCGACTATCAGGGGCTACGAGCAGTACTTC	CASSQPTIRGYEQYF	15	TRBJ2-7	NA	TRBV3-1/TRBV3-2	NA
TGTGCCAGCGGATTGACAGGGAATCAGCCCCAGCATTTT	CASGLTGNQPQHF	13	TRBJ1-5	TRBD1	TRBV6-5	NA
TGTGCCAGCAGCTTGAGGGTAGGACGGAGCGGAACCGGGGAGCTGTTTTTT	CASSLRVGRSGTGELFF	17	TRBJ2-2	NA	TRBV11-3	NA
TGCGCCAGCAGCCAAGGGCAGCGGGAGCAGTTCTTC	CASSQGQREQFF	12	TRBJ2-1	NA	TRBV4-1	NA
TGTGCCAGCAGGAGACAGGGAGGTAATGAAAAACTGTTTTTT	CASRRQGGNEKLFF	14	TRBJ1-4	TRBD1	TRBV27	NA
TGTGCCAGCTCACCTACGGTACAGGCGCCCTATGGCTACACCTTC	CASSPTVQAPYGYTF	15	TRBJ1-2	NA	TRBV18	medium-sized
TGTGCCGGCGGCCAAAACCAAGAGACCCAGTACTTC	CAGGQNQETQYF	12	TRBJ2-5	NA	TRBV5-4	NA
TGTGCCAGTAGTAATACCGGGACACCGGTAAATGAGCAGTTCTTC	CASSNTGTPVNEQFF	15	TRBJ2-1	NA	TRBV19	NA
TGTGCCAGCAGTGTGGACGGGGGGGACATTCAGTACTTC	CASSVDGGDIQYF	13	TRBJ2-4	TRBD2	TRBV2	NA
TGTGCCAGCAGCTTAGCGGGACAGGGGATCTACGAGCAGTACTTC	CASSLAGQGIYEQYF	15	TRBJ2-7	TRBD1	TRBV7-9	NA
TGTGCCAGCAGCCCCTGGAGGGGAAATGAGCAGTTCTTC	CASSPWRGNEQFF	13	TRBJ2-1	NA	TRBV5-8	NA